This T cell receptor beta chain was captured by sequencing in a study of T-cell reconstitution after alpha-beta-depleted transplantation in children. Germline values: CDR1 SGHVS, CDR2 FNYEAQ. V lost 0 bases to trimming and J lost 5 bases, with 13 bases between them. CDR3 length: 15 residues. This clonotype showed up just a few times. A library of TCRbeta sequences, prepared with unique molecular identifiers, was generated. TCRdb fed the PCR reads into MiXCR, producing one record per CDR3 protein. Found here are some 490,000 distinct CDR3 sequences, 12% of them singletons; the top ten hold over 5.5%. This clonotype originated in a human donor who donated a stem cell graft to a child with combined immunodeficiency. The chain carries TRBV7-6 and TRBJ1-1; perhaps TRBD1 as D (6 bases). The input for sequencing was PBMCs from the stem cell graft donor, taken from the stem cell graft. The DNA of the CDR3 is TGTGCCAGCAGCTTAGCTCCAGGGGTGAGGACTGAAGCTTTCTTT. Protein sequence: CASSLAPGVRTEAFF.